This is a list of T cell receptor beta chains from one sample in a study of blood T cell repertoires in COVID-19. The method was immunoSEQ multiplex PCR; TCRdb's version includes in-frame clones alone and lacks a portion of them. The profile shows approximately 50,000 clones, over 75% of them singletons. The sample comprised peripheral blood. The receptors stem from a human donor in a cohort sampled during active COVID-19. Both conserved end residues are part of each CDR3. The D gene is left open where the match is weak.

V,D,length,J,CDR3
TRBV7-2,.,15,TRBJ1-5,CASSLFARENQPQHF
TRBV5-1,TRBD2,15,TRBJ2-5,CASSLVAGGGETQYF
TRBV6-2/TRBV6-3,.,16,TRBJ1-5,CASSYGSPLDGQPQHF
TRBV6-5,.,13,TRBJ1-1,CASSTRGDTEAFF
TRBV7-9,.,15,TRBJ2-7,CASSLDSGVPYEQYF
TRBV29-1,TRBD2,16,TRBJ2-7,CSVGERTSRPLNEQYF
TRBV5-1,.,14,TRBJ1-2,CASSEGGYDYGYTF
TRBV4-3,.,15,TRBJ2-7,CASSRGTASSYEQYF
TRBV18,.,14,TRBJ2-5,CASSPQGFRETQYF
TRBV4-3,TRBD1,17,TRBJ1-6,CASSQGPGQGLNSPLHF
TRBV7-7,.,13,TRBJ2-1,CASSFQTGDIQFF
TRBV2,TRBD2,17,TRBJ2-6,CASSEGGGVGGANVLTF
TRBV6-6,.,13,TRBJ2-3,CASSLEHTDTQYF
TRBV5-8,TRBD2,16,TRBJ2-1,CASSPPSGIPYNEQFF
TRBV10-1,.,13,TRBJ1-6,CASSEMRSSPLHF